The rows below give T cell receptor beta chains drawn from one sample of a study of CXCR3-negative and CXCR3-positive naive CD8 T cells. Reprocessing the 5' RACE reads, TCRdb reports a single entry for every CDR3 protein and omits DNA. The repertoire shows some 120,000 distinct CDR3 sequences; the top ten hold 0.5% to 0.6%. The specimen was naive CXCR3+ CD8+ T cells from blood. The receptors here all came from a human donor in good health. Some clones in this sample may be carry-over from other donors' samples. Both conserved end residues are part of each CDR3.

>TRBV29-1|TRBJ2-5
CSAESSVETQYF
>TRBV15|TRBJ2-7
CATSRDTGGSYEQYF
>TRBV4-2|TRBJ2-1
CASSQDASGRYNEQFF
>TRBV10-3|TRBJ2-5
CAISAGTDGLETQYF
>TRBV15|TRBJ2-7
CATRGESSYEQYF
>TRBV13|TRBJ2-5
CASSLSSDRGQETQYF
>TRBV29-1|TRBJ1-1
CSGRDNTEAFF
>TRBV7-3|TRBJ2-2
CASRAAGVTGELFF
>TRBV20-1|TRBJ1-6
CSAGSPGTGLNSPLHF
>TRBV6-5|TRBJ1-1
CASSYSQLEAEAFF
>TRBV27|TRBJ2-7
CASSLSGQGSSYEQYF
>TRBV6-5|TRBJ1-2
CASKPGGNYGYTF
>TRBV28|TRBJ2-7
CASSLTGEGYEQYF
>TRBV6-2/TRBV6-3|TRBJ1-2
CASSTGLDLNNYGYTF
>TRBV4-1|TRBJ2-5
CASSQVSGEETQYF
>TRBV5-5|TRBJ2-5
CASSSVRAGGETQYF
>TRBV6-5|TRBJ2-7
CASSYIGGANEQYF
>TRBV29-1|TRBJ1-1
CSVEEGEGRTEAFF
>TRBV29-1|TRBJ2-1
CRGGGGADDLNNEQFF